This T cell receptor beta chain was obtained from a study of cytomegalovirus exposure and HLA in healthy donors. Study-wide results and limits: Using a false discovery rate of 0.05, a later analysis showed that around 16,000 TCR beta sequences were associated with HLA alleles.

CDR3 length: 16 residues. V lost 5 bases and J lost 3; bases outside the gene matches: 9. Germline CDR1 and CDR2: SEHNR and FQNEAQ (reference sequence). The PCR was carried out with 60 Vbeta primers and 13 Jbeta primers. Clones were sequenced by immunoSEQ multiplex PCR, and TCRdb holds only the in-frame ones, with some missing. The sample carries some 130,000 clones, over 60% recorded once. For this clone: The antigen remains undetermined.

The TCR sequence derives from a human donor in good health. J is TRBJ2-1 and V is TRBV7-9, with TRBD2 matching over 8 bases. Sequenced material: PBMCs. The CDR3 loop is CASSPTGGGYYNEQFF. The CDR3 nucleotides read TGTGCCAGCAGCCCGACTGGCGGGGGGTACTACAATGAGCAGTTCTTC. The whole variable domain, remainder taken from reference TRBV7-9 and TRBJ2-1, is DTGVSQNPRHKITKRGQNVTFRCDPISEHNRLYWYRQTLGQGPEFLTYFQNEAQLEKSRLLSDRFSAERPKGSFSTLEIQRTEQGDSAMYLCASSPTGGGYYNEQFFGPGTRLTVL.